The TCR beta chain described here comes from a study of T cells expressing NK-cell markers. Study information: Sorted CD3+CD56-NKG2C+, CD3+CD56+NKG2C- and CD3+CD56+NKG2C+ T cells were the source of the TCR beta repertoires. Study-level points and caveats: A range of about 1.0-8% of CD8+ T cells consisted of dominant NKG2C+ clonotypes in several donors.

About this clonotype itself: Its antigen remains unidentified.

The CDR3 sequence is 14 residues long. Per germline, CDR1 SEHNR and CDR2 FQNEAQ (reference sequence). TCRdb re-called the 5' RACE reads, yielding one record per CDR3 amino acid sequence without DNA. In all, the sample yields about 460,000 distinct CDR3 sequences. The chain recombines TRBV7-9 with TRBJ2-7. The sample taken for sequencing was blood T cells: a sorted CD56 or NKG2C T cell subset, CD4+ or CD8+ T cells, or bulk PBMC T cells (not recorded which). The receptor was isolated from a woman between 45 and 65 years old in good health. The CDR3: CASSLEAGPHEQYF.